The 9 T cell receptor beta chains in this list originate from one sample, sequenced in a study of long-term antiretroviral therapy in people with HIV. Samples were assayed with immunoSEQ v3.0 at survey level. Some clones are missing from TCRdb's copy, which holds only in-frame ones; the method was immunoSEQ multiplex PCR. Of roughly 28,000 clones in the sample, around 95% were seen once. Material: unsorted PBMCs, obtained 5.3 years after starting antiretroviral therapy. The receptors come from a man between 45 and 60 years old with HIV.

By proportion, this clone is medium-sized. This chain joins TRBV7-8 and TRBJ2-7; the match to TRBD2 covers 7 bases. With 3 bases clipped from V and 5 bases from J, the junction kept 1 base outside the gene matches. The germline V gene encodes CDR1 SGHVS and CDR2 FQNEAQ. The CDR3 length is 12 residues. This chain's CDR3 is CASSFGTNEQYF. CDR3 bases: TGTGCCAGCAGCTTCGGGACTAACGAGCAGTACTTC.

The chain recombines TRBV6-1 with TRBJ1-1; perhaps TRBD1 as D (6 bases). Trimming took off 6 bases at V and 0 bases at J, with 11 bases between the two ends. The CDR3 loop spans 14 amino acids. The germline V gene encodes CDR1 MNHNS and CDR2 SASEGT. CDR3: CASSRDTMNTEAFF. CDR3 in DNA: TGTGCCAGCAGCAGGGACACCATGAACACTGAAGCTTTCTTT.

The CDR3 DNA sequence: TGTGCCAGCGGGGGTACAGATACGCAGTATTTT. As protein: CASGGTDTQYF. The chain is built from TRBV2 and TRBJ2-3, with D perhaps matching TRBD1 or TRBD2 (5 bases each). CDR1 SNHLY and CDR2 FYNNEI come from the germline V gene. V was shortened by 8 bases and J by 3 bases, with 6 bases between the two germline ends. This CDR3 has 11 residues.

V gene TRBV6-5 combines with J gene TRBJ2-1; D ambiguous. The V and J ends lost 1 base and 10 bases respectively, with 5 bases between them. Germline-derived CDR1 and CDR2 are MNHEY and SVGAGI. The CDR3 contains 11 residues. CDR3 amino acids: CASSYLGEQFF. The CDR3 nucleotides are TGTGCCAGCAGTTACTTGGGGGAGCAGTTCTTC.

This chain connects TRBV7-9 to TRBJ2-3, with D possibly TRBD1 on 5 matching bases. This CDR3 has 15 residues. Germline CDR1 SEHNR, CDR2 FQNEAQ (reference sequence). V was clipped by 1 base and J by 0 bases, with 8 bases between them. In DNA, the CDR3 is TGTGCCAGCAGCTTAGTGACAGATAGCACAGATACGCAGTATTTT. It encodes CASSLVTDSTDTQYF.

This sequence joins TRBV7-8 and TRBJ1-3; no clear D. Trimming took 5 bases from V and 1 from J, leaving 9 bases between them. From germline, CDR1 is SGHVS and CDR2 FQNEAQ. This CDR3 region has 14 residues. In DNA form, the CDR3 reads TGTGCCAGCAGCCCCGCCGGTTCTGGAAACACCATATATTTT. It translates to CASSPAGSGNTIYF.

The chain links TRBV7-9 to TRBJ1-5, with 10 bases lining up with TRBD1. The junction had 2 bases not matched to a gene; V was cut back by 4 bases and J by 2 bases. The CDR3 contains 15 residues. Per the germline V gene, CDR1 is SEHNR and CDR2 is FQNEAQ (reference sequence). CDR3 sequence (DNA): TGTGCCAGCAGCTATGGGACAGGGGGCAATCAGCCCCAGCATTTT. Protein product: CASSYGTGGNQPQHF.

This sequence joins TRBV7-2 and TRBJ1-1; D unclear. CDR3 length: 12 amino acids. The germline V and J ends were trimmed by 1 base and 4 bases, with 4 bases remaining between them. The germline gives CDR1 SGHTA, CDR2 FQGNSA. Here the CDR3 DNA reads TGTGCCAGCAGCTTAGACCCCACTGAAGCTTTCTTT. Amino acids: CASSLDPTEAFF.

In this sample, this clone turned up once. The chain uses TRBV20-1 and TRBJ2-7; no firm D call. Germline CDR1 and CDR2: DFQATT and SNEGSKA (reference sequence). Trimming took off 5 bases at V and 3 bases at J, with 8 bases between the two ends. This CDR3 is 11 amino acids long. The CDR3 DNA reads TGCAGTGCTGTCCCCGGCTACGAGCAGTACTTC. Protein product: CSAVPGYEQYF.